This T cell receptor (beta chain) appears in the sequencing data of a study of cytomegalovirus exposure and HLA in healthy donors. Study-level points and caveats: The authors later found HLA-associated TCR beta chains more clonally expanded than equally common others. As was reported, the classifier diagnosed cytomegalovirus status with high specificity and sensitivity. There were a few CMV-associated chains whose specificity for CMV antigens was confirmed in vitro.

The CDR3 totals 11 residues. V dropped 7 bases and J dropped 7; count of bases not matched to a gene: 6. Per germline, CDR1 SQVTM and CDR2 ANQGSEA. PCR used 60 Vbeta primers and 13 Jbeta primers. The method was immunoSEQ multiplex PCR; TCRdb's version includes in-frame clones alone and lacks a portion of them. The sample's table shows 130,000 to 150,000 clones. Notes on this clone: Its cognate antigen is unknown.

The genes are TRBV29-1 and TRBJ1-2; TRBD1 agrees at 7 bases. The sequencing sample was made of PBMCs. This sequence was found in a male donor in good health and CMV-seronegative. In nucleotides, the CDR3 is TGCAGCGCGACAGGGTCTGGTGGCTACACCTTC. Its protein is CSATGSGGYTF.